Each of the 24 T cell receptor beta chains below was sequenced from the same sample in a study of blood T cell repertoires in COVID-19 (dated by TCRdb to the early 2020s). Library generation was performed with the immunoSEQ multiplex PCR assay. TCRdb retrieved this table from immuneACCESS and kept in-frame rearrangements only. Not all clones are present; in checked studies, unresolved V genes account for under half, and no reason is known for the remainder. For this sample the table gives around 250,000 clones, of which approximately 80% were detected only once. The top ten clonotypes cover about 3.2% of the sample. Sequencing was done on a sample of peripheral blood. The source is a young woman with acute or convalescent COVID-19.

This clone occurred many times. This sequence joins TRBV6-1 and TRBJ2-7; the match to TRBD2 covers 10 bases. Germline V gene sequence: CDR1 MNHNS, CDR2 SASEGT. V lost 1 base and J lost 0; bases outside the gene matches: 9. CDR3 length: 18 amino acids. CDR3 DNA sequence: TGTGCCAGCAGTGAAGTCCCGGTACTAGCGGGAATCTCCTACGAGCAGTACTTC. Translation gives CASSEVPVLAGISYEQYF.

This clone has a single count. The V gene is TRBV2, the J gene TRBJ1-5; D may be TRBD1 (6 bases). V lost 6 bases and J 1 base, leaving 10 bases between the germline ends. This CDR3 comprises 14 residues. Germline loops: CDR1 SNHLY, CDR2 FYNNEI. CDR3 loop: CASRPGQSNQPQHF. In nucleotides, the CDR3 is TGTGCCAGCAGGCCCGGACAGAGCAATCAGCCCCAGCATTTT.

This chain uses TRBV2 with TRBJ2-1; 7 bases align to TRBD2. The V gene end was trimmed by 6 bases and the J gene end by 1 base; junction bases not matched to a gene: 6. The CDR3 contains 15 residues. CDR1 SNHLY and CDR2 FYNNEI come from the germline V gene. CDR3 amino acids: CASRGRERSYNEQFF. DNA for the CDR3: TGTGCCAGCAGAGGGCGGGAGAGGTCCTACAATGAGCAGTTCTTC.

This rearrangement joins TRBV7-9 to TRBJ1-3; D not certain. CDR1 and CDR2 (germline): SEHNR, FQNEAQ (reference sequence). The CDR3 is 14 residues long. The CDR3 spells CVSYREGSGNTIYF. The CDR3 DNA reads as TGTGTCTCGTACCGGGAAGGCTCTGGAAACACCATATATTTT.

The V call is TRBV29-1, the J call TRBJ1-5; D gene unclear. The length of the CDR3 is 13 residues. CDR1 is SQVTM, CDR2 ANQGSEA, per germline. The V end lost 0 bases, the J end lost 3 bases, and 6 bases lay between the germline ends. The CDR3 sequence is CSVEDGPNQPQHF. CDR3 sequence (DNA): TGCAGCGTTGAAGATGGCCCCAATCAGCCCCAGCATTTT. The variable domain in full, with the rest retrieved from reference TRBV29-1 and TRBJ1-5, is SAVISQKPSRDICQRGTSLTIQCQVDSQVTMMFWYRQQPGQSLTLIATANQGSEATYESGFVIDKFPISRPNLTFSTLTVSNMSPEDSSIYLCSVEDGPNQPQHFGDGTRLSIL.

CDR3 loop: CAISELGVGSRDAFF. The CDR3 DNA is TGTGCCATCAGTGAGTTAGGGGTCGGGTCTAGGGATGCTTTCTTT. This rearrangement joins TRBV10-3 to TRBJ1-1; D is possibly TRBD1 (5 bases). This CDR3 spans 15 amino acids. The germline V gene has CDR1 ENHRY and CDR2 SYGVKD. Trimming left V 1 base short and J 11 bases short, with 20 bases between.

The sample holds one count of this clone. J is TRBJ2-7 and V is TRBV5-5; D might be TRBD2 (6 bases). The CDR3 covers 15 residues. V lost 4 bases, J lost 2 bases, and 16 bases lay in between. Germline CDR1 is SGHKS and CDR2 is YYEKEE (reference sequence). CDR3 residues: CASSTPGLPTYEQYF. For the CDR3, the DNA is TGTGCCAGCAGCACCCCGGGACTCCCAACCTACGAGCAGTACTTC.

This clone is a singleton in its sample. The chain couples TRBV5-1 to TRBJ2-3; no firm D call. The CDR3 extends over 13 amino acids. Germline values: CDR1 SGHRS, CDR2 YFSETQ. V was pared by 2 bases and J by 4 bases, with 8 bases between. The CDR3 protein is CASSFRPSDTQYF. In DNA, the CDR3 is TGCGCCAGCAGCTTCCGTCCCTCAGATACGCAGTATTTT.

V usage is TRBV19 and J usage is TRBJ2-2; no clear D. CDR3 length equals 14 residues. Germline V gene sequence: CDR1 LNHDA, CDR2 SQIVND (reference sequence). The V gene lost 2 bases and the J gene lost 5 bases, with 9 bases spanning the gap. The DNA for the CDR3 is TGTGCCAGTAGTATACAGCTAGTGACCGGGGAGCTGTTTTTT. This sequence encodes CASSIQLVTGELFF.

The chain has TRBV28 and TRBJ1-5; D is unclear. With 7 bases removed from V and 1 base from J, the gap between germline ends came to 11 bases. The germline gives CDR1 MDHEN, CDR2 SYDVKM. The CDR3 totals 14 residues. The DNA for the CDR3 is TGTGCCAGCATCACGGACTCCAGCAATCAGCCCCAGCATTTT. It is translated as CASITDSSNQPQHF.

This clone was detected once. This chain connects TRBV9 to TRBJ2-7; no reliable D call. The V end was cut by 0 bases, the J end by 0 bases, with 7 bases between. The CDR3 is made up of 14 amino acids. Germline lookup yields CDR1 SGDLS and CDR2 YYNGEE. The CDR3 loop reads CASSVGRSSYEQYF. In DNA form, the CDR3 reads TGTGCCAGCAGCGTAGGACGGAGCTCCTACGAGCAGTACTTC.

The V and J genes are TRBV28 and TRBJ2-5, with 10 nucleotides matching TRBD2. Germline-derived CDR1 and CDR2 are MDHEN and SYDVKM. The CDR3 consists of 15 residues. The J segment lost 5 bases and the V segment lost 7 bases, leaving 10 bases of the junction unmatched. The CDR3 loop reads CASTLGAGGRETQYF. In nucleotides, the CDR3 is TGTGCCAGCACCTTGGGAGCGGGAGGGCGGGAGACCCAGTACTTC.

This rearrangement joins TRBV28 to TRBJ1-1, with 8 bases matching TRBD1. Germline trimming cut 1 base from V and 4 bases from J; bases unmatched to any gene: 5. The CDR3 has 15 residues. CDR1 and CDR2 from the germline V gene are MDHEN and SYDVKM. The CDR3 sequence: CASSLLTGAITEAFF. In DNA, the CDR3 is TGTGCCAGCAGTTTATTGACAGGGGCTATCACTGAAGCTTTCTTT.

The CDR3 reads CASSFRTTHTGELFF. The DNA of the CDR3 is TGTGCCAGCAGTTTTCGGACTACCCACACCGGGGAGCTGTTTTTT. The rearrangement joins TRBV28 to TRBJ2-2; the D gene is possibly TRBD2 (6 bases). CDR3 length equals 15 residues. The V end was cut by 3 bases, the J end by 3 bases, with 11 bases between. The germline V gene has CDR1 MDHEN and CDR2 SYDVKM.

The chain uses TRBV27 and TRBJ2-1; maybe TRBD1 (6 bases). Germline loops: CDR1 MNHEY, CDR2 SMNVEV (reference sequence). V dropped 0 bases and J dropped 2 bases, with 8 bases sitting between them. This CDR3 contains 15 residues. The CDR3 is CASSLSPGAYNEQFF. DNA for the CDR3: TGTGCCAGCAGTTTATCGCCAGGGGCCTACAATGAGCAGTTCTTC.

The chain is built from TRBV9 and TRBJ1-1; TRBD1 is a possible D gene (5 bases). V was trimmed by 0 bases and J by 6 bases, leaving 9 bases between them. The length of the CDR3 is 13 residues. Germline CDR1 is SGDLS and CDR2 is YYNGEE. The CDR3 region is CASSVGQGAEAFF. DNA of the CDR3: TGTGCCAGCAGCGTAGGGCAGGGCGCTGAAGCTTTCTTT.

The rearrangement joins TRBV5-4 to TRBJ2-7, with 7 bases fitting TRBD2. This CDR3 spans 16 amino acids. Per germline, CDR1 SGHNT and CDR2 YYREEE (reference sequence). With 0 bases clipped from V and 5 bases from J, the junction kept 11 bases outside the gene matches. The DNA of the CDR3 is TGTGCCAGCAGCTTGGGCGGGAGAGGGCGGGTGAACGAGCAGTACTTC. This translates into CASSLGGRGRVNEQYF.

The chain joins TRBV19 to TRBJ2-7; 8 positions agree with TRBD1. Germline CDR1 reads LNHDA; CDR2 reads SQIVND (reference sequence). V lost 5 bases, J lost 3 bases, and 12 bases stayed unmatched. The CDR3 runs 16 residues. The DNA of the CDR3 is TGTGCCAGTAGTCCCCTGGGGATGACAGGGGACTACGAGCAGTACTTC. Protein product: CASSPLGMTGDYEQYF. The whole variable domain, remainder taken from reference TRBV19 and TRBJ2-7, is DGGITQSPKYLFRKEGQNVTLSCEQNLNHDAMYWYRQDPGQGLRLIYYSQIVNDFQKGDIAEGYSVSREKKESFPLTVTSAQKNPTAFYLCASSPLGMTGDYEQYFGPGTRLTVT.

The table lists this clone with a few counts. The V call is TRBV21-1, the J call TRBJ2-5; the D call of TRBD2 is as the table states it, not checked on the DNA. TRBV21-1 is annotated as a pseudogene. The CDR3 is 18 residues long. The CDR3 bases are TGTGCCAGCAGCAAAGATCCGAGCGGGAGGGCAGGTATAGAGACCCAGTACTTC. This gives the protein CASSKDPSGRAGIETQYF.

The chain carries TRBV15 and TRBJ1-3; 9 positions match TRBD1. Trimming removed 1 base from V and 1 base from J; junction bases left unmatched: 11. Germline V gives CDR1 LNHNV, CDR2 YYDKDF (reference sequence). The length of the CDR3 is 19 residues. CDR3 sequence reads: CATSRGDRVIPTSGNTIYF. Here the CDR3 DNA reads TGTGCCACCAGCAGAGGGGACAGGGTTATCCCAACTTCTGGAAACACCATATATTTT.

The chain carries TRBV19 and TRBJ2-7, with 9 bases aligning to TRBD2. The germline V gene has CDR1 LNHDA and CDR2 SQIVND (reference sequence). CDR3 length: 17 residues. Losses at the gene ends were 8 bases for V and 4 bases for J; bases not matched to a gene: 18. In nucleotides, the CDR3 is TGTGCCAGTTACGGTCCGGGACTAGCAGGAGGAGTGTACGAGCAGTACTTC. The encoded protein is CASYGPGLAGGVYEQYF.

This sequence joins TRBV2 and TRBJ1-5; D ambiguous. From germline, CDR1 is SNHLY and CDR2 FYNNEI. V was pared by 2 bases and J by 4 bases, with 9 bases between. This CDR3 has 14 amino acids. In nucleotides, the CDR3 is TGTGCCAGCAGTGAATGGGCAGAAAATCAGCCCCAGCATTTT. Protein sequence: CASSEWAENQPQHF.

This clone was observed once. The rearrangement uses TRBV7-6 and TRBJ1-3; maybe TRBD1 (5 bases). Germline V gives CDR1 SGHVS, CDR2 FNYEAQ. This CDR3 is built from 15 residues. Trimming took 3 bases from V and 0 from J, leaving 9 bases between them. For the CDR3, the DNA is TGTGCCAGCAGCTTGCCGGGGGGCTCTGGAAACACCATATATTTT. As protein: CASSLPGGSGNTIYF.

The chain joins TRBV6-2 or TRBV6-3 to TRBJ2-1; 10 bases agree with TRBD1. V was clipped by 8 bases and J by 2 bases; unmatched bases: 6. The CDR3 length is 15 residues. Germline lookup yields CDR1 MNHEY and CDR2 SVGEGT. The CDR3 region has the DNA TGTGCCAGCGGTTCGACAGGGGGCCCCTACAATGAGCAGTTCTTC. It specifies CASGSTGGPYNEQFF.